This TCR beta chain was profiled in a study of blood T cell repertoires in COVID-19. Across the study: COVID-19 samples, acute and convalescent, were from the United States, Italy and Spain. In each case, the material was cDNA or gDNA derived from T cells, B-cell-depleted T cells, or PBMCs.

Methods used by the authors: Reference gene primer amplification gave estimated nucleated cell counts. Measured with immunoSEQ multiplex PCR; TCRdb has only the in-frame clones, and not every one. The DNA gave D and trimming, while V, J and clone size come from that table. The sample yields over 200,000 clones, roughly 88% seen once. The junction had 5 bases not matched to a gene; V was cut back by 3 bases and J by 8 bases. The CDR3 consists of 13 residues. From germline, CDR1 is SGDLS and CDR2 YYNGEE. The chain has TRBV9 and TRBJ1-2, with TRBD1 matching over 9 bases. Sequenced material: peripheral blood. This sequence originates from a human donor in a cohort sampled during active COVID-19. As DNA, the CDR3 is TGTGCCAGCAGCGCCGGGACAGGGAACGGCTACACCTTC. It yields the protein CASSAGTGNGYTF.